This T cell receptor (beta chain) was recorded in a study of identical twins. With 6 bases clipped from V and 5 bases from J, the junction kept 6 bases outside the gene matches. The CDR3 covers 15 residues. The germline V gene encodes CDR1 SQVTM and CDR2 ANQGSEA. Comment on this clonotype: Its antigen is currently unknown.

Study outcomes and limitations: Twin-shared out-of-frame alpha sequences showed excess low generation probability. Analyses based on zero insertions could be partly confounded by invariant MAIT and iNKT cells.

Each cDNA held unique molecular identifiers, and template switching gave it a universal primer site. TCRdb reprocessed the 5' RACE reads with MiXCR, giving one entry per CDR3 protein. The table shows roughly 1.6 million distinct CDR3 sequences, with about 31% occurring only once. Sequencing was done on a sample of cord blood. The genes are TRBV29-1 and TRBJ2-2, with TRBD2 matching 13 bases. This receptor was taken from a newborn girl in good health. This CDR3 is CSVNRLAGGTGELFF. The DNA for the CDR3 is TGCAGCGTGAATCGACTAGCGGGAGGAACCGGGGAGCTGTTTTTT.